These T cell receptor beta chains were read from a single sample in a study of CD4 T cells in relation to SARS-CoV-2 and coronaviruses. For these TCRs, the target antigens are not known. Only in-frame clones appear in the TCRdb table, and some are missing; sequencing was by immunoSEQ multiplex PCR. The sample includes 18,000 or so clones, under 85% of them seen just once. The sample consisted of CD4+ T cells from PBMCs, cultured in vitro. The receptors shown here come from a human donor in good health. CDR3s include the opening cysteine and the closing phenylalanine or tryptophan. The order of the fields is J gene, V gene, D gene, clone size, CDR3 DNA, CDR3 protein. D genes are given only for firm matches. Only some rows state a clone size, as once, few, many or a class for expanded clones.

j_gene: TRBJ2-2
v_gene: TRBV19
d_gene: TRBD1
abundance: few
CDR3nt: TGTGCCAGTAGTATACTTTCCGGGACAGTTAACACCGGGGAGCTGTTTTTT
CDR3aa: CASSILSGTVNTGELFF

j_gene: TRBJ2-7
v_gene: TRBV12-3/TRBV12-4
d_gene: .
abundance: .
CDR3nt: TGTGCCAGCACTCCCGGAGGAGGGTCCGAGCAGTACTTC
CDR3aa: CASTPGGGSEQYF

j_gene: TRBJ2-7
v_gene: TRBV7-6
d_gene: TRBD1
abundance: .
CDR3nt: TGTGCCAGCAGCTTAAACCAGGGGGTCACCTACGAGCAGTACTTC
CDR3aa: CASSLNQGVTYEQYF

j_gene: TRBJ1-6
v_gene: TRBV6-2/TRBV6-3
d_gene: .
abundance: few
CDR3nt: TGTGCCAGCAGTTACCTAATTAATTCACCCCTCCACTTT
CDR3aa: CASSYLINSPLHF

j_gene: TRBJ2-7
v_gene: TRBV10-1
d_gene: TRBD1
abundance: .
CDR3nt: TGCGCCAGCAGCCGCGGGACAGGGAACTACGAGCAGTACTTC
CDR3aa: CASSRGTGNYEQYF

j_gene: TRBJ2-1
v_gene: TRBV11-2
d_gene: .
abundance: .
CDR3nt: TGTGCCAGCAGCTCGACCCGGGGACGGGTGGGGTACAATGAGCAGTTCTTC
CDR3aa: CASSSTRGRVGYNEQFF

j_gene: TRBJ2-1
v_gene: TRBV2
d_gene: TRBD2
abundance: .
CDR3nt: TGTGCCAGCAGTGAAATCGCGGGAGGGCGGAATGAGCAGTTCTTC
CDR3aa: CASSEIAGGRNEQFF

j_gene: TRBJ2-2
v_gene: TRBV6-2/TRBV6-3
d_gene: TRBD2
abundance: .
CDR3nt: TGTGCCAGCCGCCTTTTAGCGGGAGCCGGGGAGCTGTTTTTT
CDR3aa: CASRLLAGAGELFF

j_gene: TRBJ1-6
v_gene: TRBV28
d_gene: TRBD1
abundance: .
CDR3nt: TGTGCCAGCAGTCCCCCAGACAGGGATTCACCCCTCCACTTT
CDR3aa: CASSPPDRDSPLHF

j_gene: TRBJ1-4
v_gene: TRBV7-9
d_gene: .
abundance: .
CDR3nt: TGTGCCAGCAGCGGCCCGGGGGGGGCGACTAATGAAAAACTGTTTTTT
CDR3aa: CASSGPGGATNEKLFF

j_gene: TRBJ2-6
v_gene: TRBV15
d_gene: TRBD2
abundance: .
CDR3nt: TGTGCCACCAGAGGTCGGGGGGCTGGGGCCAACGTCCTGACTTTC
CDR3aa: CATRGRGAGANVLTF

j_gene: TRBJ2-6
v_gene: TRBV15
d_gene: .
abundance: .
CDR3nt: TGTGCCACCAGCAGAGCCGGGACTGGGGCCAACGTCCTGACTTTC
CDR3aa: CATSRAGTGANVLTF

j_gene: TRBJ2-7
v_gene: TRBV12-3/TRBV12-4
d_gene: .
abundance: .
CDR3nt: TGTGCCAGCGGAAAGGCCTACGAGCAGTACTTC
CDR3aa: CASGKAYEQYF

j_gene: TRBJ2-2
v_gene: TRBV7-3
d_gene: TRBD2
abundance: .
CDR3nt: TGTGCCAGCAGCTTAACCACTAGCGCCTTCACCGGGGAGCTGTTTTTT
CDR3aa: CASSLTTSAFTGELFF

j_gene: TRBJ1-2
v_gene: TRBV18
d_gene: TRBD1
abundance: .
CDR3nt: TGTGCCAGCTCACCCCCGGGACAGGGGGCGTCTATGCTTGGCTACACCTTC
CDR3aa: CASSPPGQGASMLGYTF

j_gene: TRBJ1-3
v_gene: TRBV6-5
d_gene: .
abundance: .
CDR3nt: TGTGCCAGCAGCCCCGACTTAGACCCTGGAAACACCATATATTTT
CDR3aa: CASSPDLDPGNTIYF

j_gene: TRBJ2-3
v_gene: TRBV3-1/TRBV3-2
d_gene: .
abundance: .
CDR3nt: TGTGCCAGCAGCCAACAGGGGCCAGATACGCAGTATTTT
CDR3aa: CASSQQGPDTQYF

j_gene: TRBJ2-5
v_gene: TRBV28
d_gene: .
abundance: .
CDR3nt: TGTGCCAGCAGTTTAGAGAAGCCTTATACGTACCAAGAGACCCAGTACTTC
CDR3aa: CASSLEKPYTYQETQYF

j_gene: TRBJ2-2
v_gene: TRBV30
d_gene: .
abundance: .
CDR3nt: TGTGCCTGGCACGGACTTTCGAACACCGGGGAGCTGTTTTTT
CDR3aa: CAWHGLSNTGELFF

j_gene: TRBJ1-1
v_gene: TRBV6-5
d_gene: TRBD1
abundance: .
CDR3nt: TGTGCCAGCAGTAAGGACGGACAGGGATGGACTGAAGCTTTCTTT
CDR3aa: CASSKDGQGWTEAFF

j_gene: TRBJ2-1
v_gene: TRBV2
d_gene: TRBD1
abundance: .
CDR3nt: TGTGCCAGCAGTGTTGAGGGGGCTAATGAGCAGTTCTTC
CDR3aa: CASSVEGANEQFF

j_gene: TRBJ1-1
v_gene: TRBV5-6
d_gene: .
abundance: .
CDR3nt: TGTGCCAGCAGCTTGCCCACCAACACTGAAGCTTTCTTT
CDR3aa: CASSLPTNTEAFF

j_gene: TRBJ1-1
v_gene: TRBV2
d_gene: .
abundance: .
CDR3nt: TGTGCCAGCATAGGAGAGGTCAACACTGAAGCTTTCTTT
CDR3aa: CASIGEVNTEAFF

j_gene: TRBJ2-7
v_gene: TRBV9
d_gene: TRBD1
abundance: .
CDR3nt: TGTGCCAGCAGCCCCGGGACAGGGCTTTTGAACGAGCAGTACTTC
CDR3aa: CASSPGTGLLNEQYF

j_gene: TRBJ1-5
v_gene: TRBV2
d_gene: .
abundance: .
CDR3nt: TGTGCCAGCAGCCTTACAGATCAGCCCCAGCATTTT
CDR3aa: CASSLTDQPQHF

j_gene: TRBJ2-3
v_gene: TRBV18
d_gene: .
abundance: .
CDR3nt: TGTGCCAGCTCACCGCCTAGCACAGATACGCAGTATTTT
CDR3aa: CASSPPSTDTQYF

j_gene: TRBJ2-7
v_gene: TRBV5-1
d_gene: .
abundance: few
CDR3nt: TGCGCCAGCAGCTTCCTAAGTAGCGCAGGGGACGTCGACGAGCAGTACTTC
CDR3aa: CASSFLSSAGDVDEQYF

j_gene: TRBJ1-3
v_gene: TRBV5-1
d_gene: TRBD1
abundance: .
CDR3nt: TGCGCCAGCAGCCCGGACAGGGGATCTGGAAACACCATATATTTT
CDR3aa: CASSPDRGSGNTIYF

j_gene: TRBJ2-7
v_gene: TRBV28
d_gene: .
abundance: .
CDR3nt: TGTGCCAGCAGTCCCCCCGGGAGAGAGCAGTACTTC
CDR3aa: CASSPPGREQYF

j_gene: TRBJ1-6
v_gene: TRBV18
d_gene: .
abundance: .
CDR3nt: TGTGCCAGCTCAGGGGACGGGAAATATTATTCACCCCTCCACTTT
CDR3aa: CASSGDGKYYSPLHF

j_gene: TRBJ2-5
v_gene: TRBV5-1
d_gene: TRBD1
abundance: .
CDR3nt: TGCGCCAGCAGCCCAAGACCGACAGGGGAGGAGACCCAGTACTTC
CDR3aa: CASSPRPTGEETQYF

j_gene: TRBJ1-4
v_gene: TRBV18
d_gene: .
abundance: .
CDR3nt: TGTGCCAGCTCACCACCGTCTACAACTAATGAAAAACTGTTTTTT
CDR3aa: CASSPPSTTNEKLFF

j_gene: TRBJ2-7
v_gene: TRBV5-1
d_gene: TRBD2
abundance: .
CDR3nt: TGCGCCAGCAGCTCGGGGGTCAGCGGGAGGCGATCCTACGAGCAGTACTTC
CDR3aa: CASSSGVSGRRSYEQYF

j_gene: TRBJ2-1
v_gene: TRBV5-4
d_gene: .
abundance: .
CDR3nt: TGTGCCAGCAGCTTGGTGGGACACGGATACAATGAGCAGTTCTTC
CDR3aa: CASSLVGHGYNEQFF

j_gene: TRBJ2-3
v_gene: TRBV28
d_gene: .
abundance: .
CDR3nt: TGTGCCAGCAGTCTTGCCGTAGATACGCAGTATTTT
CDR3aa: CASSLAVDTQYF

j_gene: TRBJ1-3
v_gene: TRBV5-1
d_gene: .
abundance: .
CDR3nt: TGCGCCAGCAGCCCCGGGTCGTCTGGAAACACCATATATTTT
CDR3aa: CASSPGSSGNTIYF

j_gene: TRBJ1-5
v_gene: TRBV4-2
d_gene: .
abundance: .
CDR3nt: TGTGCCAGCAGCCAAGAAGCTCGCCCGAATCAGCCCCAGCATTTT
CDR3aa: CASSQEARPNQPQHF

j_gene: TRBJ1-3
v_gene: TRBV9
d_gene: .
abundance: few
CDR3nt: TGTGCCAGCAGCGGAGGACAGCCTGGAAACACCATATATTTT
CDR3aa: CASSGGQPGNTIYF

j_gene: TRBJ1-2
v_gene: TRBV18
d_gene: .
abundance: once
CDR3nt: TGTGCCAGCTCACCGAATGACGGGGTTTATGGCTACACCTTC
CDR3aa: CASSPNDGVYGYTF

j_gene: TRBJ2-6
v_gene: TRBV7-3
d_gene: .
abundance: .
CDR3nt: TGTGCCAGCAGCTTAGGACAAACTGGGGCCAACGTCCTGACTTTC
CDR3aa: CASSLGQTGANVLTF

j_gene: TRBJ2-7
v_gene: TRBV10-3
d_gene: .
abundance: .
CDR3nt: TGTGCCATCAGTGATGGGACCTACGAGCAGTACTTC
CDR3aa: CAISDGTYEQYF

j_gene: TRBJ2-5
v_gene: TRBV11-2
d_gene: .
abundance: .
CDR3nt: TGTGCCAGCAGCTCCCGCGTCAGAGCCAGGCCCCAAGAGACCCAGTACTTC
CDR3aa: CASSSRVRARPQETQYF

j_gene: TRBJ1-2
v_gene: TRBV19
d_gene: .
abundance: .
CDR3nt: TGTGCCATTAAGAAGGTGGGGCACTATGGCTACACCTTC
CDR3aa: CAIKKVGHYGYTF

j_gene: TRBJ2-2
v_gene: TRBV29-1
d_gene: .
abundance: .
CDR3nt: TGCAGCGTTGTAGAAGAGCGGACCGGGGAGCTGTTTTTT
CDR3aa: CSVVEERTGELFF

j_gene: TRBJ2-1
v_gene: TRBV7-3
d_gene: TRBD2
abundance: .
CDR3nt: TGTGCCAGCAGTTTCACCCCGGCTAGCGGGATTGAGCAGTTCTTC
CDR3aa: CASSFTPASGIEQFF

j_gene: TRBJ1-1
v_gene: TRBV27
d_gene: .
abundance: .
CDR3nt: TGTGCCAGCAGTTTATCCCCAGGCACTGAAGCTTTCTTT
CDR3aa: CASSLSPGTEAFF

j_gene: TRBJ1-1
v_gene: TRBV19
d_gene: .
abundance: .
CDR3nt: TGTGCCAGTAGTACCACCAGCTACACTGAAGCTTTCTTT
CDR3aa: CASSTTSYTEAFF

j_gene: TRBJ2-7
v_gene: TRBV7-8
d_gene: .
abundance: .
CDR3nt: TGTGCCAGCAGCTCCCGACAGGGAGGGCAGCAGTACTTC
CDR3aa: CASSSRQGGQQYF

j_gene: TRBJ2-1
v_gene: TRBV7-9
d_gene: .
abundance: .
CDR3nt: TGTGCCAGCAGCACCGACAGAAAAGACGACAATGAGCAGTTCTTC
CDR3aa: CASSTDRKDDNEQFF

j_gene: TRBJ1-4
v_gene: TRBV5-1
d_gene: .
abundance: .
CDR3nt: TGCGCCAGCAGCTTGGTAAGCAGGAGTGAAGAAAAACTGTTTTTT
CDR3aa: CASSLVSRSEEKLFF

j_gene: TRBJ1-1
v_gene: TRBV2
d_gene: .
abundance: .
CDR3nt: TGTGCCAGCAGGCTCGAGGGGGGGCAGGGGTATACTGAAGCTTTCTTT
CDR3aa: CASRLEGGQGYTEAFF

j_gene: TRBJ1-1
v_gene: TRBV5-1
d_gene: .
abundance: .
CDR3nt: TGCGCCAGCAGCTTAGGGGGGAACACTGAAGCTTTCTTT
CDR3aa: CASSLGGNTEAFF

j_gene: TRBJ2-7
v_gene: TRBV6-5
d_gene: .
abundance: .
CDR3nt: TGTGCCAGCAGCCCCCAGCTCCGAGGCGAGCAGTACTTC
CDR3aa: CASSPQLRGEQYF

j_gene: TRBJ2-1
v_gene: TRBV5-1
d_gene: TRBD1
abundance: .
CDR3nt: TGCGCCAGCAGCCTTGATGCAGGGGGTGTCTACAATGAGCAGTTCTTC
CDR3aa: CASSLDAGGVYNEQFF

j_gene: TRBJ2-3
v_gene: TRBV19
d_gene: .
abundance: once
CDR3nt: TGTGCCAGTAGTACCGCAAATACGCAGTATTTT
CDR3aa: CASSTANTQYF